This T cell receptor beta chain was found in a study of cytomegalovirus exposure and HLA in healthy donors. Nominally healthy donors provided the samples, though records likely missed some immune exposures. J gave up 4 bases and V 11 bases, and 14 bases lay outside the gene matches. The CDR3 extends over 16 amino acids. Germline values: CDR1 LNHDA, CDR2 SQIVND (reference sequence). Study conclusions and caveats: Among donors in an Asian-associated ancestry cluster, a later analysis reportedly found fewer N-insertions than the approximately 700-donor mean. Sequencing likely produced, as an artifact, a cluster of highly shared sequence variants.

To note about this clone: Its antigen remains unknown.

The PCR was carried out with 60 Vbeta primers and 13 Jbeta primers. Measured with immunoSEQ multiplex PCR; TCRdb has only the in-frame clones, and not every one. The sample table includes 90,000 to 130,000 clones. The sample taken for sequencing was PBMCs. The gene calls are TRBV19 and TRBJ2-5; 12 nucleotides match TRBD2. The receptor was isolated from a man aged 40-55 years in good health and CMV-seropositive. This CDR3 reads CAVSPPGLAGRETQYF. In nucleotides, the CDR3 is TGTGCCGTCTCCCCGCCCGGACTAGCGGGAAGAGAGACCCAGTACTTC.